Presented here are 14 T cell receptor beta chains from one specimen sequenced in a study of blood T cell repertoires in COVID-19. Using immunoSEQ multiplex PCR, the repertoire was profiled, and TCRdb retains in-frame clones only, with some absent. The sample yields roughly 120,000 clones, about 90% seen once. The material sequenced was peripheral blood. These receptors all come from a woman between 50 and 59 years old with active or convalescent COVID-19.

This rearrangement joins TRBV6-2 or TRBV6-3 to TRBJ2-7, with 12 bases that match TRBD2. The trim removed 2 bases at V and 0 bases at J, leaving 14 bases unmatched. This CDR3 has 20 residues. The V gene's germline CDR1 is MNHEY and CDR2 SVGEGT. The CDR3 reads CASSYMGLGLAGSFSYEQYF. CDR3 in DNA: TGTGCCAGCAGTTACATGGGCCTCGGACTAGCGGGATCTTTCTCCTACGAGCAGTACTTC.

This chain links TRBV2 with TRBJ1-5, with a weak D call TRBD1 (5 bases). Germline lookup yields CDR1 SNHLY and CDR2 FYNNEI. This CDR3 comprises 13 residues. The V end was cut by 7 bases, the J end by 4 bases, with 11 bases between. For the CDR3, the DNA is TGTGCCAGCAACTGGGACTGGAATCAGCCCCAGCATTTT. It is translated as CASNWDWNQPQHF.

The CDR3 sequence: CAWSAREAGELFF. CDR3 in DNA: TGTGCCTGGAGTGCCCGGGAGGCCGGGGAGCTGTTTTTT. This sequence joins TRBV30 and TRBJ2-2; 7 bases align to TRBD2. Germline values: CDR1 GTSNPN, CDR2 SVGIG (reference sequence). This CDR3 region has 13 residues. V gave up 1 base and J gave up 6 bases; unmatched junction bases: 2.

The V gene is TRBV19, the J gene TRBJ1-5; D perhaps matches TRBD1 (6 bases). The ends were cut back, 3 bases at V and 2 bases at J, with 11 bases in the middle. Germline V gives CDR1 LNHDA, CDR2 SQIVND (reference sequence). The CDR3 is made up of 15 amino acids. The CDR3 nucleotides are TGTGCCAGTAGTATGGCAGGGGACGGCAATCAGCCCCAGCATTTT. Protein product: CASSMAGDGNQPQHF.

CDR3 loop: CASSLGSGSHEQYF. DNA of the CDR3: TGTGCCAGCAGCTTAGGTTCGGGATCCCACGAGCAGTACTTC. This rearrangement joins TRBV7-2 to TRBJ2-7, with D maybe TRBD2 (5 bases). Deletions cut 1 base from V and 5 bases from J, with 12 bases between. The length of the CDR3 is 14 residues. Germline values: CDR1 SGHTA, CDR2 FQGNSA.

This chain uses TRBV5-1 with TRBJ1-1; 9 bases agree with TRBD1. The CDR3 spans 14 residues. Per the germline V gene, CDR1 is SGHRS and CDR2 is YFSETQ. The V and J ends lost 3 bases and 7 bases, in that order; junction bases with no gene match: 7. CDR3: CASSWDGTGSEAFF. CDR3 DNA sequence: TGCGCCAGCAGCTGGGATGGGACAGGGAGTGAAGCTTTCTTT.

The chain combines TRBV5-4 with TRBJ2-3, with 9 bases identical to TRBD2. The CDR3 covers 18 residues. CDR1 and CDR2 from the germline V gene are SGHNT and YYREEE (reference sequence). The J segment lost 1 base and the V segment lost 0 bases, leaving 9 bases of the junction unmatched. CDR3 residues: CASSLALAGNGGTDTQYF. The CDR3 bases are TGTGCCAGCAGCTTGGCTCTAGCGGGAAACGGTGGCACAGATACGCAGTATTTT.

Only a few counts were recorded for this clone. The chain joins TRBV30 to TRBJ2-7, with 8 bases matching TRBD1. With 6 bases clipped from V and 0 bases from J, the junction kept 7 bases outside the gene matches. In germline, CDR1 is GTSNPN, CDR2 SVGIG (reference sequence). The CDR3 has 14 amino acids. This CDR3 is CACSGQALSYEQYF. CDR3 DNA: TGTGCCTGCTCGGGACAGGCGCTCTCCTACGAGCAGTACTTC.

This rearrangement joins TRBV30 to TRBJ1-3; D remains ambiguous. Trimming took 2 bases from V and 4 from J, leaving 12 bases between them. This CDR3 spans 14 amino acids. The germline V gene encodes CDR1 GTSNPN and CDR2 SVGIG (reference sequence). The CDR3 sequence: CAWSSAGRGNTIYF. CDR3 sequence (DNA): TGTGCCTGGAGTTCCGCGGGGAGAGGAAACACCATATATTTT.

The chain carries TRBV4-2 and TRBJ2-7; D might be TRBD1 (6 bases). Deletions cut 0 bases from V and 3 bases from J, with 12 bases between. Germline loops: CDR1 LGHNA, CDR2 YNFKEQ. The CDR3 is made up of 15 amino acids. The CDR3 is CASSQDWTVDYEQYF. CDR3 DNA sequence: TGTGCCAGCAGCCAAGATTGGACAGTCGACTACGAGCAGTACTTC.

The chain is built from TRBV6-2 or TRBV6-3 and TRBJ2-7; 10 bases match TRBD1. Per the germline V gene, CDR1 is MNHEY and CDR2 is SVGEGT. The CDR3 is 15 amino acids. V was clipped by 6 bases and J by 3 bases; unmatched bases: 8. CDR3 amino acids: CASSRPGTGVYEQYF. In DNA form, the CDR3 reads TGTGCCAGCAGCCGACCCGGGACAGGGGTCTACGAGCAGTACTTC.

This rearrangement joins TRBV5-1 to TRBJ2-7, with TRBD2 as a possible D gene (6 bases). In germline, CDR1 is SGHRS, CDR2 YFSETQ. The CDR3 has 15 residues. The V end lost 0 bases, the J end lost 2 bases, and 12 bases lay between the germline ends. CDR3: CASSLASAATYEQYF. CDR3 DNA sequence: TGCGCCAGCAGCTTGGCTAGCGCCGCAACCTACGAGCAGTACTTC.

This clone was observed at least ten times. CDR3 in DNA: TGCAGCGTTGGGGCAGGGAGGCATGGCTACACCTTC. Translated: CSVGAGRHGYTF. The J gene is TRBJ1-2, the V gene TRBV29-1, with a possible D match to TRBD1 (5 bases). Germline V gene lookup returns CDR1 SQVTM and CDR2 ANQGSEA. The CDR3 is 12 amino acids. V gave up 4 bases and J gave up 6 bases, with 12 bases separating them. Using reference TRBV29-1 and TRBJ1-2 for the parts outside the CDR3, the full variable domain is SAVISQKPSRDICQRGTSLTIQCQVDSQVTMMFWYRQQPGQSLTLIATANQGSEATYESGFVIDKFPISRPNLTFSTLTVSNMSPEDSSIYLCSVGAGRHGYTFGSGTRLTVV.

The J gene is TRBJ1-1, the V gene TRBV10-3; TRBD1 matches at 9 bases. CDR1 is ENHRY and CDR2 is SYGVKD in the germline V gene. The CDR3 extends over 15 amino acids. V lost 7 bases and J lost 1; bases outside the gene matches: 7. DNA for the CDR3: TGTGCCATCACCCCAGGACAGGGGAAGAACACTGAAGCTTTCTTT. Its translation is CAITPGQGKNTEAFF.